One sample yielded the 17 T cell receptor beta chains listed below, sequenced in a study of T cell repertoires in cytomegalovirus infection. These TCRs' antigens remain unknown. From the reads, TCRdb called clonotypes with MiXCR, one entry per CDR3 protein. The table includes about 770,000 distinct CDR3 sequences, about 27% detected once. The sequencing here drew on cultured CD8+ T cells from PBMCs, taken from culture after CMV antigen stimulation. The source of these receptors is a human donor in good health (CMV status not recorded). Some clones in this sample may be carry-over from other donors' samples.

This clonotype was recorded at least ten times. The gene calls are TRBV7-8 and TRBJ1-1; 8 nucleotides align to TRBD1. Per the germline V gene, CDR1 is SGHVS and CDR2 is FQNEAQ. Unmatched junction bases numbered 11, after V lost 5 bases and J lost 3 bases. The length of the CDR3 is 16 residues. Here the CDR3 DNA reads TGTGCCAGCAGCACCCCGGCTCAGGGGGCGGACACTGAAGCTTTCTTT. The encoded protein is CASSTPAQGADTEAFF.

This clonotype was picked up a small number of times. CDR3 bases: TGTGCCAGCAGTTTAGGGGGACAGATAAAAATCGAGCCCTATAATTCACCCCTCCACTTT. Its translation is CASSLGGQIKIEPYNSPLHF. The chain joins TRBV12-3 or TRBV12-4 to TRBJ1-6; 7 positions match TRBD1. V trimming: 1 base; J trimming: 2 bases; junction bases outside the gene matches: 14. This CDR3 contains 20 residues.

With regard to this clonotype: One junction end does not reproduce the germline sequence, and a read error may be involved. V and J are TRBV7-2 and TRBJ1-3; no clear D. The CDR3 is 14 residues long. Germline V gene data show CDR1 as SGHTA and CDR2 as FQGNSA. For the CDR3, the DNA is TGTGCCAGCAGCTTACAGGACTCTGGAAACGCCATATATTTT. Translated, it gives CASSLQDSGNAIYF. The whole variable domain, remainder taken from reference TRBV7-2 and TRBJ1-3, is GAGVSQSPSNKVTEKGKDVELRCDPISGHTALYWYRQSLGQGLEFLIYFQGNSAPDKSGLPSDRFSAERTGGSVSTLTIQRTQQEDSAVYLCASSLQDSGNAIYFGEGSWLTVV.

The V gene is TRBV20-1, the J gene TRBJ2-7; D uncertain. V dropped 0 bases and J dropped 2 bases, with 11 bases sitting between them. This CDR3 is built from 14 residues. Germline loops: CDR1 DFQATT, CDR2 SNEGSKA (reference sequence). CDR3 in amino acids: CSARDSQTAYEQYF. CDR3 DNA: TGCAGTGCTAGAGATTCCCAAACAGCCTACGAGCAGTACTTC.

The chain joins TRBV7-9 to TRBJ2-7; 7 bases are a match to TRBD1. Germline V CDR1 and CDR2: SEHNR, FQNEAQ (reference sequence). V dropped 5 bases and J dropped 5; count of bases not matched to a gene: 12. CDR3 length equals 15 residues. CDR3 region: CASSPRLGQVDEQYF. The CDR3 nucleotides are TGTGCCAGCAGCCCCCGTCTCGGACAGGTTGACGAGCAGTACTTC.

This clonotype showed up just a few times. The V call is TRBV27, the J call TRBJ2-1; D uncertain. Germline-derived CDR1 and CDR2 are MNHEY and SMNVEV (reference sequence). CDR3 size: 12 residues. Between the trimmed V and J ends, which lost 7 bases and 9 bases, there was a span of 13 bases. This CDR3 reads CASTSRRAEQFF. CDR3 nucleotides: TGTGCCAGCACTTCACGGCGAGCTGAGCAGTTCTTC.

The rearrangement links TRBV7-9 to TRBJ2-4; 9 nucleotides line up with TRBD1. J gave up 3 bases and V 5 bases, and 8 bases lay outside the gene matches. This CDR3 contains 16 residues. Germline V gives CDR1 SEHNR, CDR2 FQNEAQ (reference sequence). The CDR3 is CASSPPGQGNKNIQYF. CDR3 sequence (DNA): TGTGCCAGCAGCCCCCCAGGACAGGGGAACAAAAACATTCAGTACTTC.

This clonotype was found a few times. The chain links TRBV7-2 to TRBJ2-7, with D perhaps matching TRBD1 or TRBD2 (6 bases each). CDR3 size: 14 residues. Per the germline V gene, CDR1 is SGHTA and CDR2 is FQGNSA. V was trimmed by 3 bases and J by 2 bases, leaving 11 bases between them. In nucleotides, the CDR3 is TGTGCCAGCAGCTTTGACGGGGGCCCCTACGAGCAGTACTTC. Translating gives CASSFDGGPYEQYF.

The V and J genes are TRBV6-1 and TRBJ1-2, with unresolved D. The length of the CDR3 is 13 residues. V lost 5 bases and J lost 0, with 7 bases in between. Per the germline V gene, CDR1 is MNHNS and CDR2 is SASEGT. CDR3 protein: CASSWVSNYGYTF. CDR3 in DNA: TGTGCCAGCAGTTGGGTTTCTAACTATGGCTACACCTTC.

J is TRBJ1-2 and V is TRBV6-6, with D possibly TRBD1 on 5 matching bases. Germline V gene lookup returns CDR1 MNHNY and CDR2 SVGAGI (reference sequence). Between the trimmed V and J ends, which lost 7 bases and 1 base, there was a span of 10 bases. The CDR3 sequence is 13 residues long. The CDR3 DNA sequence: TGTGCCAGCACCCAGACAGATAACTATGGCTACACCTTC. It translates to CASTQTDNYGYTF.

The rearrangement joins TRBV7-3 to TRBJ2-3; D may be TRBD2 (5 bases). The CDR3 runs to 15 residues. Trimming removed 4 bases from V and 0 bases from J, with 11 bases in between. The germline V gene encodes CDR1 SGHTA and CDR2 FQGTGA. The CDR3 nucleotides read TGTGCCAGCAGCTACGACTCGGGGAGCACAGATACGCAGTATTTT. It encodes CASSYDSGSTDTQYF.

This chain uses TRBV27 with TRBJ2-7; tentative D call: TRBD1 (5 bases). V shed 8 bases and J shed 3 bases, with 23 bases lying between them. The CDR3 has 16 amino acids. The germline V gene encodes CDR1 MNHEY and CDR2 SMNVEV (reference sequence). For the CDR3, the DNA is TGTGCCAGCGGTGATTCGGTGGGGCAGATTTTCTACGAGCAGTACGTC. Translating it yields CASGDSVGQIFYEQYV.

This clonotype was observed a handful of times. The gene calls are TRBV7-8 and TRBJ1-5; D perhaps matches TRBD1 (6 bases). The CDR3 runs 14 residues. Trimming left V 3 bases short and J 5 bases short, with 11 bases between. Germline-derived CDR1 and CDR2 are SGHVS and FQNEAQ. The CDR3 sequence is CASSFDRLDQPQHF. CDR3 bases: TGTGCCAGCAGCTTCGACAGGTTGGATCAGCCCCAGCATTTT.

The CDR3: CASGGNGYTF. In DNA form, the CDR3 reads TGTGCTAGCGGGGGGAATGGCTACACCTTC. The chain has TRBV12-5 and TRBJ1-2; TRBD1 might be the D (5 bases). This CDR3 is 10 amino acids long. Germline V gene data show CDR1 as LGHNT and CDR2 as FRNRAP. V was clipped by 9 bases and J by 6 bases, with 8 bases between them.

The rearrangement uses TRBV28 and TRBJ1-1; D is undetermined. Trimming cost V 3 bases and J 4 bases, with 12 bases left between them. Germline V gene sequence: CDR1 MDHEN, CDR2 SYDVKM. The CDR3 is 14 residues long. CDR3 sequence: CASSLDFPGTEAFF. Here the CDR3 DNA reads TGTGCCAGCAGTTTGGATTTTCCGGGCACTGAAGCTTTCTTT.

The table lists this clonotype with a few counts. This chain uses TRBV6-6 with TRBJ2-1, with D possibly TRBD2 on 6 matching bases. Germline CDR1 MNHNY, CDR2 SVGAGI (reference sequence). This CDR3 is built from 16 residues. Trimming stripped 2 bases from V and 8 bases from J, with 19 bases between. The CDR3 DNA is TGTGCCAGCAGTTACCCTCCGGGACTCGCGGGCGATGAGCAGTTCTTC. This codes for CASSYPPGLAGDEQFF.

The CDR3 spells CASSLALAGGLNTGELFF. CDR3 nucleotides: TGTGCCAGCAGCTTAGCCCTAGCGGGGGGCCTGAACACCGGGGAGCTGTTTTTT. This rearrangement joins TRBV7-2 to TRBJ2-2; TRBD2 matches at 11 bases. V trimming: 0 bases; J trimming: 1 base; junction bases outside the gene matches: 4. Per the germline V gene, CDR1 is SGHTA and CDR2 is FQGNSA. This CDR3 has 18 amino acids.